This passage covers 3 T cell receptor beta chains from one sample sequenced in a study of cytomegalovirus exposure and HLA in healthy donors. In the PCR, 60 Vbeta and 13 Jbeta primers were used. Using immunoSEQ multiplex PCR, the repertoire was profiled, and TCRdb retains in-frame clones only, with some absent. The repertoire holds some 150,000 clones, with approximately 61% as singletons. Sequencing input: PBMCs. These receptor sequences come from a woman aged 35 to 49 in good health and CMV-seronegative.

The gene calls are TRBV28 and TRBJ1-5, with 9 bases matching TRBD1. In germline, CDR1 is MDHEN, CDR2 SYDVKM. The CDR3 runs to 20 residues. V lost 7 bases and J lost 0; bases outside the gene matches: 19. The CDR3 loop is CASIPGRGQGFSYSNQPQHF. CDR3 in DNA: TGTGCCAGCATACCCGGCCGAGGACAGGGGTTTTCGTATAGCAATCAGCCCCAGCATTTT.

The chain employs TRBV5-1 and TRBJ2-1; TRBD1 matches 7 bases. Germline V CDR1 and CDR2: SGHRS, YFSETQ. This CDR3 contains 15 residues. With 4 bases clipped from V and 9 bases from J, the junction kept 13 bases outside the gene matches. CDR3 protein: CASSPAGGQVTEQFF. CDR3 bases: TGCGCCAGCAGCCCTGCGGGTGGACAGGTTACTGAGCAGTTCTTC. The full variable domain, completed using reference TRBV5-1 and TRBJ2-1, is KAGVTQTPRYLIKTRGQQVTLSCSPISGHRSVSWYQQTPGQGLQFLFEYFSETQRNKGNFPGRFSGRQFSNSRSEMNVSTLELGDSALYLCASSPAGGQVTEQFFGPGTRLTVL.

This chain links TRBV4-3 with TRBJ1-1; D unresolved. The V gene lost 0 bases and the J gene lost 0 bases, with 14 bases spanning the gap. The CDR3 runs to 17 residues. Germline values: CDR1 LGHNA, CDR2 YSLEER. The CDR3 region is CASSQDWREGMNTEAFF. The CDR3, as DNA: TGCGCCAGCAGCCAAGATTGGAGGGAAGGGATGAACACTGAAGCTTTCTTT.